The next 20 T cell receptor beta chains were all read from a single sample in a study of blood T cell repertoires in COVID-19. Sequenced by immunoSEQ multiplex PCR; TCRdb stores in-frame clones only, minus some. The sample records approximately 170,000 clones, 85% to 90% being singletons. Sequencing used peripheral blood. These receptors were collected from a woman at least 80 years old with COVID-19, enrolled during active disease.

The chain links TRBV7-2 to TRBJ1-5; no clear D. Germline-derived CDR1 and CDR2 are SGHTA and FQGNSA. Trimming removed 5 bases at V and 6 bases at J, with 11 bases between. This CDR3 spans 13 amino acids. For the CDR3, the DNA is TGTGCCAGCAGCCTAGAGAGAATTCAGCCCCAGCATTTT. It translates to CASSLERIQPQHF.

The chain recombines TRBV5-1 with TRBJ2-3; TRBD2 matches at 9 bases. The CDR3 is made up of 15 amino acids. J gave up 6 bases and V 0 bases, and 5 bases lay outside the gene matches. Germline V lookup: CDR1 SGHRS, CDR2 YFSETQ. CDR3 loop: CASSLGGRASDTQYF. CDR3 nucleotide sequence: TGCGCCAGCAGCTTGGGCGGGAGGGCCTCGGATACGCAGTATTTT. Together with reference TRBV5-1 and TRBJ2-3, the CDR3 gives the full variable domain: KAGVTQTPRYLIKTRGQQVTLSCSPISGHRSVSWYQQTPGQGLQFLFEYFSETQRNKGNFPGRFSGRQFSNSRSEMNVSTLELGDSALYLCASSLGGRASDTQYFGPGTRLTVL.

CDR3 region: CASSFGFDSYNEQFF. CDR3 nucleotide sequence: TGTGCCAGCAGCTTCGGGTTTGACTCCTACAATGAGCAGTTCTTC. The gene calls are TRBV5-6 and TRBJ2-1; D unclear. Germline CDR1 reads SGHDT; CDR2 reads YYEEEE. The CDR3 has 15 amino acids. Trimming took off 2 bases at V and 0 bases at J, with 9 bases between the two ends.

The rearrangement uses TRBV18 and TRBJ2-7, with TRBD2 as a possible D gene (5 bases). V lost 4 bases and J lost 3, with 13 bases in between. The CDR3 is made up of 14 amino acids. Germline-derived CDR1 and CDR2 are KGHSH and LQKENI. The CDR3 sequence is CASSREAGLYEQYF. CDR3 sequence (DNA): TGTGCCAGCTCACGCGAGGCAGGACTCTACGAGCAGTACTTC.

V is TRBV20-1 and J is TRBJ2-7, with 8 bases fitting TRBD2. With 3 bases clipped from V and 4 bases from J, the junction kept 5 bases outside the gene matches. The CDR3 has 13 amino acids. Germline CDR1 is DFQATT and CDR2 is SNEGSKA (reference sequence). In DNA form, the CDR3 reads TGCAGTGCTAGTCAGGTAGCGGGGTACGAGCAGTACTTC. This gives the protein CSASQVAGYEQYF.

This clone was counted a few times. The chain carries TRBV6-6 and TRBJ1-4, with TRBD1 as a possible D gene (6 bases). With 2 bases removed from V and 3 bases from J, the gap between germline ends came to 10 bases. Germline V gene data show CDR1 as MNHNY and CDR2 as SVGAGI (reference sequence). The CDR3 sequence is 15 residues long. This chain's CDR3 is CASSYLRGANEKLFF. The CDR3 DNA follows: TGTGCCAGCAGTTACCTCAGGGGCGCTAATGAAAAACTGTTTTTT.

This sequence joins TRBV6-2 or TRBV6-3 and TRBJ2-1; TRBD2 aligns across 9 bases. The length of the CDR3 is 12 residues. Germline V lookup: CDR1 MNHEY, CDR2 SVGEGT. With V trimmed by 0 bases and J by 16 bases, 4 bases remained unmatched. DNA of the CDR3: TGTGCCAGCAGTTACTCGGCGGGAGGGCCCTTCTTC. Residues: CASSYSAGGPFF.

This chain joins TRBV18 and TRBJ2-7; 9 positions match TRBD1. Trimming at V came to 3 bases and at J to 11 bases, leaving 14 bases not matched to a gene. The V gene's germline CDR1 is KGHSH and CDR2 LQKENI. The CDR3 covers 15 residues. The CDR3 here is CASSPPGTGFGGEYF. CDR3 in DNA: TGTGCCAGCTCACCCCCCGGGACAGGGTTCGGTGGTGAGTACTTC.

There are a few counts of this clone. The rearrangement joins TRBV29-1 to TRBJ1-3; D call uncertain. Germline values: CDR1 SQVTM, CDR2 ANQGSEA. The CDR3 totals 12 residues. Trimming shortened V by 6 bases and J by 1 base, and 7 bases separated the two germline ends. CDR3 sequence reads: CSVGISGNTIYF. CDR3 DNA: TGCAGCGTCGGGATATCTGGAAACACCATATATTTT.

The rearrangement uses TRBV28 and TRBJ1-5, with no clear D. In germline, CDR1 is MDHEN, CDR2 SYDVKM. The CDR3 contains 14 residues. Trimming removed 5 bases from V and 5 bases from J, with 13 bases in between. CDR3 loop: CASSSAAAYQPQHF. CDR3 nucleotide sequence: TGTGCCAGCAGTAGCGCCGCGGCCTATCAGCCCCAGCATTTT.

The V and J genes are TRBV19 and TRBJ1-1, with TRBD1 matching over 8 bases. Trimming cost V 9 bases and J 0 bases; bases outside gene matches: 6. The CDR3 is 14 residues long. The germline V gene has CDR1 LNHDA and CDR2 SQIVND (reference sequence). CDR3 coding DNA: TGTGCCAGCCGGATGGGACAGGTGAACACTGAAGCTTTCTTT. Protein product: CASRMGQVNTEAFF.

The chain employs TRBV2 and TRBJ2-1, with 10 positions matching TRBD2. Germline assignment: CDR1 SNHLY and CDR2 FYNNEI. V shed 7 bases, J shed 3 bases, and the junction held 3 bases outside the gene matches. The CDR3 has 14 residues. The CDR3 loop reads CASTRLAGYNEQFF. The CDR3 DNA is TGTGCCAGCACCCGACTAGCGGGCTACAATGAGCAGTTCTTC.

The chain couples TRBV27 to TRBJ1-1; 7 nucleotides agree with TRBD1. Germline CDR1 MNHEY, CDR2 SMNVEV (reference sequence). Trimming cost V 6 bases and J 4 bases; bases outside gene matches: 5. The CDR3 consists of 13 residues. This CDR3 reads CASRDRARTEAFF. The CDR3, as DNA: TGTGCCAGCAGAGACAGGGCACGCACTGAAGCTTTCTTT.

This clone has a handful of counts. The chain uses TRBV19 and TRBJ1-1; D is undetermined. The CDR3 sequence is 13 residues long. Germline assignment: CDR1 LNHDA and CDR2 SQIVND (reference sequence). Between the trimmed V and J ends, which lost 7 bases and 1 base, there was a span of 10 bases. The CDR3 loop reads CASIRRENTEAFF. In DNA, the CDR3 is TGTGCCAGTATACGGCGGGAGAACACTGAAGCTTTCTTT.

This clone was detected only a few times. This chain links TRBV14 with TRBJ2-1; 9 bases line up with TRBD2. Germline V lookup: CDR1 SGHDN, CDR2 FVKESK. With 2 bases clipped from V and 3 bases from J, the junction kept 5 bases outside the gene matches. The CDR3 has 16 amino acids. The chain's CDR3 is CASSQTAGGRYNEQFF. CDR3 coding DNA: TGTGCCAGCAGCCAAACCGCGGGGGGGCGCTACAATGAGCAGTTCTTC.

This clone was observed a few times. The CDR3 DNA sequence: TGTGCCAGCAGTCGGGAGGGCTACACCTTC. Protein product: CASSREGYTF. The chain combines TRBV28 with TRBJ1-2, with unresolved D. V was pared by 5 bases and J by 8 bases, with 6 bases between. The CDR3 consists of 10 residues. Looked up from germline, CDR1 is MDHEN and CDR2 is SYDVKM.

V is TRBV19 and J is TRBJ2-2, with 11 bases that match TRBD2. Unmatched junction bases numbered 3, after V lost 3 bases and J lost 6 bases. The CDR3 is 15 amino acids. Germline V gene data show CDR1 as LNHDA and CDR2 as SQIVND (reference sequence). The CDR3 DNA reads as TGTGCCAGTAGTATGGGACTAGCGGCAGCCGGGGAGCTGTTTTTT. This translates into CASSMGLAAAGELFF.

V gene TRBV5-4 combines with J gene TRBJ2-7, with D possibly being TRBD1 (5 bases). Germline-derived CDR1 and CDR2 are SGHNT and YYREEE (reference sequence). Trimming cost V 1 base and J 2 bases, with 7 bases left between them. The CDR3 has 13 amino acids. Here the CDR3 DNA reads TGTGCCAGCAGCTTGAGGGGAACCTACGAGCAGTACTTC. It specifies CASSLRGTYEQYF.

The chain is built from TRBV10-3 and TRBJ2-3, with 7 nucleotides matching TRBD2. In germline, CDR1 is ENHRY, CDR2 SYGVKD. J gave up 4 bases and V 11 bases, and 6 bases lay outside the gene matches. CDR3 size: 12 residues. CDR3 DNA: TGTGCCGTCCGCGGGGGAGCAGATACGCAGTATTTT. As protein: CAVRGGADTQYF.

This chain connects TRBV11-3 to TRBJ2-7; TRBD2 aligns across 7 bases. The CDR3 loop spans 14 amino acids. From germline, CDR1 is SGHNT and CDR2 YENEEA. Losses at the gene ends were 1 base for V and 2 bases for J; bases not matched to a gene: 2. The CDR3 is CASSLGAGTYEQYF. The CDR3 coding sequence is TGTGCCAGCAGCTTAGGAGCGGGGACCTACGAGCAGTACTTC.